The next 27 T cell receptor beta chains were all read from a single sample in a study of blood T cell repertoires in COVID-19. TCRdb's table, derived via immunoSEQ multiplex PCR, lists solely in-frame clones and lacks some. Of nearly 40,000 clones in the sample, more than 75% were seen once. Sample: peripheral blood. The receptor source for this set is a man aged 50 or older with active or convalescent COVID-19.

The CDR3 DNA reads TGCGCCAGCAAGGCTGGGGGCGCTTATAATTCACCCCTCCACTTT. Translating it yields CASKAGGAYNSPLHF. J is TRBJ1-6 and V is TRBV5-1, with D possibly matching TRBD1 (6 bases). From germline, CDR1 is SGHRS and CDR2 YFSETQ. The CDR3 has 15 amino acids. V was clipped by 6 bases and J by 4 bases, with 14 bases between them.

This rearrangement joins TRBV5-5 to TRBJ2-7; perhaps TRBD1 as D (6 bases). The V gene lost 0 bases and the J gene lost 4 bases, with 17 bases spanning the gap. The CDR3 runs to 16 residues. CDR1 is SGHKS, CDR2 YYEKEE, per germline (reference sequence). The CDR3: CASSLVSGQPIYEQYF. The CDR3 region has the DNA TGTGCCAGCAGCTTGGTCTCCGGACAGCCCATATACGAGCAGTACTTC.

This clone turned up a few times. This chain uses TRBV28 with TRBJ1-4, with 9 bases identical to TRBD1. Trimming cost V 4 bases and J 0 bases; bases outside gene matches: 6. The CDR3 totals 17 residues. Per germline, CDR1 MDHEN and CDR2 SYDVKM. CDR3 sequence (DNA): TGTGCCAGCAGTTCCCTCGACAGGGGGACAACTAATGAAAAACTGTTTTTT. Encoded protein: CASSSLDRGTTNEKLFF.

The chain combines TRBV2 with TRBJ1-4, with D possibly TRBD1 on 5 matching bases. CDR3 length: 18 amino acids. Germline CDR1 SNHLY, CDR2 FYNNEI. V was trimmed by 7 bases and J by 0 bases, leaving 21 bases between them. CDR3 sequence: CASTPRVGQTATNEKLFF. As DNA, the CDR3 is TGTGCCAGCACCCCAAGGGTGGGGCAGACTGCAACTAATGAAAAACTGTTTTTT.

The J gene is TRBJ2-1, the V gene TRBV2, with 8 bases identical to TRBD1. This CDR3 has 15 residues. Germline V CDR1 and CDR2: SNHLY, FYNNEI. V was pared by 4 bases and J by 0 bases, with 2 bases of the junction left unmatched. The CDR3 reads CASSGGQGSYNEQFF. The CDR3 region has the DNA TGTGCCAGCAGTGGAGGACAGGGCTCCTACAATGAGCAGTTCTTC. Full variable domain (rest looked up from reference TRBV2 and TRBJ2-1): EPEVTQTPSHQVTQMGQEVILRCVPISNHLYFYWYRQILGQKVEFLVSFYNNEISEKSEIFDDQFSVERPDGSNFTLKIRSTKLEDSAMYFCASSGGQGSYNEQFFGPGTRLTVL.

The genes are TRBV6-5 and TRBJ1-1; TRBD1 is a possible D gene (6 bases). V lost 5 bases, J lost 1 base, and 14 bases lay in between. The CDR3 contains 15 residues. Germline V lookup: CDR1 MNHEY, CDR2 SVGAGI. CDR3 loop: CASSPGTFKNTEAFF. CDR3 DNA sequence: TGTGCCAGCAGTCCCGGGACATTTAAGAACACTGAAGCTTTCTTT.

This clone appeared a few times. V gene TRBV27 combines with J gene TRBJ1-4; 8 bases are a match to TRBD1. Germline CDR1 and CDR2: MNHEY and SMNVEV (reference sequence). J gave up 7 bases and V 0 bases, and 4 bases lay outside the gene matches. This CDR3 spans 15 amino acids. The DNA for the CDR3 is TGTGCCAGCAGTTTATCGATGACAGGGGCTGAAAAACTGTTTTTT. Translation gives CASSLSMTGAEKLFF.

In DNA, the CDR3 is TGTGCCTGGAGCGCGGGACAGACGTACGAGCAGTACTTC. This sequence encodes CAWSAGQTYEQYF. The rearrangement links TRBV30 to TRBJ2-7; a possible D gene is TRBD1 (7 bases). This CDR3 has 13 residues. The V and J ends lost 3 bases and 4 bases respectively, with 13 bases between them. Germline V CDR1 and CDR2: GTSNPN, SVGIG (reference sequence). The variable domain in full, completed from reference TRBV30 and TRBJ2-7, reads SQTIHQWPATLVQPVGSPLSLECTVEGTSNPNLYWYRQAAGRGLQLLFYSVGIGQISSEVPQNLSASRPQDRQFILSSKKLLLSDSGFYLCAWSAGQTYEQYFGPGTRLTVT.

V usage is TRBV15 and J usage is TRBJ1-2; weak D call: TRBD1 (6 bases). This CDR3 is built from 15 residues. Germline-derived CDR1 and CDR2 are LNHNV and YYDKDF (reference sequence). Between the trimmed V and J ends, which lost 3 bases and 7 bases, there was a span of 18 bases. As DNA, the CDR3 is TGTGCCACCAGCAGGTCCCGGGACACATGGGGTGGCTACACCTTC. Amino acid sequence: CATSRSRDTWGGYTF.

The chain employs TRBV5-8 and TRBJ2-7; weak D call: TRBD1 (5 bases). There are 18 residues in the CDR3. CDR1 SGHTS and CDR2 YDEGEE come from the germline V gene. V was cut by 0 bases and J by 0 bases, with 19 bases left in between. The CDR3 spells CASSLAGAWQGSSYEQYF. The CDR3 DNA reads TGTGCCAGCAGCTTGGCCGGTGCGTGGCAGGGAAGCTCCTACGAGCAGTACTTC.

The chain links TRBV11-2 to TRBJ2-4; D call uncertain. This CDR3 contains 17 residues. The V and J ends lost 6 bases and 0 bases respectively, with 18 bases between them. Germline V gene lookup returns CDR1 SGHAT and CDR2 FQNNGV. Written as DNA, the CDR3 is TGTGCCAGCAGACCCACCCCGAGGAGAGGAGCCAAAAACATTCAGTACTTC. Translated: CASRPTPRRGAKNIQYF. Variable domain in full (rest from reference TRBV11-2 and TRBJ2-4): EAGVAQSPRYKIIEKRQSVAFWCNPISGHATLYWYQQILGQGPKLLIQFQNNGVVDDSQLPKDRFSAERLKGVDSTLKIQPAKLEDSAVYLCASRPTPRRGAKNIQYFGAGTRLSVL.

The chain couples TRBV6-2 or TRBV6-3 to TRBJ2-3, with 12 positions matching TRBD2. This CDR3 has 17 amino acids. The germline CDR1 and CDR2 sequences are MNHEY and SVGEGT. J lost 2 bases, V lost 5 bases, and 8 bases had no gene match. The CDR3 protein is CASSPYRTSGTTDTQYF. CDR3 DNA sequence: TGTGCCAGCAGTCCCTACCGGACTAGCGGGACCACAGATACGCAGTATTTT.

J is TRBJ2-5 and V is TRBV5-1; tentative D call: TRBD2 (5 bases). The CDR3 covers 15 residues. Germline V gene data show CDR1 as SGHRS and CDR2 as YFSETQ. The V and J ends lost 4 bases and 2 bases respectively, with 15 bases between them. CDR3: CASSPGGLTQETQYF. The CDR3 region has the DNA TGCGCCAGCAGCCCAGGAGGCCTGACTCAAGAGACCCAGTACTTC.

This chain joins TRBV19 and TRBJ1-2, with D perhaps matching TRBD1 (5 bases). The V gene's germline CDR1 is LNHDA and CDR2 SQIVND (reference sequence). The CDR3 length is 14 residues. The V and J ends lost 3 bases and 2 bases respectively, with 10 bases between them. The CDR3 reads CASSILGRNYGYTF. In DNA, the CDR3 is TGTGCCAGTAGTATCCTGGGGCGGAACTATGGCTACACCTTC.

The chain combines TRBV10-1 with TRBJ2-7, with a possible D match to TRBD2 (5 bases). Germline V gives CDR1 WNHNN, CDR2 SYGVQD (reference sequence). The CDR3 consists of 14 residues. Deletions cut 0 bases from V and 3 bases from J, with 9 bases between. The CDR3, as DNA: TGCGCCAGCAGTGAGTCCGGGGTGGGCTACGAGCAGTACTTC. This sequence encodes CASSESGVGYEQYF.

The chain links TRBV5-1 to TRBJ2-3; TRBD1 is a possible D gene (6 bases). The CDR3 length is 16 residues. V was clipped by 5 bases and J by 1 base, with 17 bases between them. Germline V gene sequence: CDR1 SGHRS, CDR2 YFSETQ. The CDR3 reads CASSFATGSGTDTQYF. The CDR3 nucleotides read TGCGCCAGCAGTTTCGCCACAGGGTCGGGCACAGATACGCAGTATTTT.

The rearrangement joins TRBV7-8 to TRBJ2-1; 11 bases are a match to TRBD2. The CDR3 sequence is 16 residues long. Losses at the gene ends were 3 bases for V and 8 bases for J; bases not matched to a gene: 9. Looked up from germline, CDR1 is SGHVS and CDR2 is FQNEAQ. The CDR3 protein is CASSFSGGAGLYEQFF. Written as DNA, the CDR3 is TGTGCCAGCAGCTTTAGCGGGGGGGCCGGTTTGTATGAGCAGTTCTTC.

Only one count was recorded for this clone. This chain uses TRBV24-1 with TRBJ2-2; weak D call: TRBD2 (6 bases). The CDR3 consists of 17 residues. Trimming left V 4 bases short and J 0 bases short, with 14 bases between. Looked up from germline, CDR1 is KGHDR and CDR2 is SFDVKD. The CDR3 is CATSDRRAGTNTGELFF. In DNA form, the CDR3 reads TGTGCCACCAGTGACCGCAGGGCGGGGACGAACACCGGGGAGCTGTTTTTT.

The V gene is TRBV9, the J gene TRBJ1-3, with D unresolved. V lost 0 bases to trimming and J lost 1 base, with 8 bases between them. Per the germline V gene, CDR1 is SGDLS and CDR2 is YYNGEE. This CDR3 has 15 amino acids. The DNA for the CDR3 is TGTGCCAGCAGCGTAGAACGGTTATCTGGAAACACCATATATTTT. Its translation: CASSVERLSGNTIYF.

The chain links TRBV6-5 to TRBJ2-6; D is possibly TRBD1 (5 bases). Trimming stripped 7 bases from V and 4 bases from J, with 14 bases between. There are 15 residues in the CDR3. CDR1 MNHEY and CDR2 SVGAGI come from the germline V gene. CDR3 nucleotides: TGTGCCAGCACCACCCCCAGGGCCGGGGCCAACGTCCTGACTTTC. Amino acid sequence: CASTTPRAGANVLTF.

The chain employs TRBV5-1 and TRBJ2-3; 8 nucleotides align to TRBD1. The germline gives CDR1 SGHRS, CDR2 YFSETQ. This CDR3 region has 15 residues. V gave up 0 bases and J gave up 0 bases; unmatched junction bases: 0. Here the CDR3 reads CASSLGDRSTDTQYF. As DNA, the CDR3 is TGCGCCAGCAGCTTGGGGGACAGGAGCACAGATACGCAGTATTTT.

The rearrangement uses TRBV25-1 and TRBJ1-6, with D possibly TRBD1 on 6 matching bases. The CDR3 is 14 residues long. Germline V lookup: CDR1 MGHDK, CDR2 SYGVNS. V dropped 6 bases and J dropped 6 bases, with 12 bases sitting between them. In DNA, the CDR3 is TGTGCCAGCAGAGAGACAGGATTTAATTCACCCCTCCACTTT. This encodes CASRETGFNSPLHF.

The rearrangement joins TRBV7-2 to TRBJ2-1; 7 positions match TRBD1. J lost 0 bases, V lost 3 bases, and 8 bases had no gene match. Germline loops: CDR1 SGHTA, CDR2 FQGNSA. The CDR3 has 17 residues. CDR3 DNA sequence: TGTGCCAGCAGCTTTACGCCGGGACAGAGCTCCTACAATGAGCAGTTCTTC. Residues: CASSFTPGQSSYNEQFF.

The rearrangement uses TRBV5-5 and TRBJ2-1; no clear D. Germline V gives CDR1 SGHKS, CDR2 YYEKEE (reference sequence). The CDR3 runs to 11 residues. V lost 2 bases and J 7 bases, leaving 4 bases between the germline ends. CDR3 DNA sequence: TGTGCCAGCAGCTTACAGAATGAGCAGTTCTTC. Its protein product is CASSLQNEQFF.

J is TRBJ1-1 and V is TRBV19, with 8 bases aligning to TRBD1. The germline V gene has CDR1 LNHDA and CDR2 SQIVND (reference sequence). V trimming: 7 bases; J trimming: 5 bases; junction bases outside the gene matches: 6. The CDR3 sequence is 13 residues long. The CDR3 DNA reads as TGTGCCAGTATGGGACAGGCTTGGACTGAAGCTTTCTTT. Protein product: CASMGQAWTEAFF. The whole variable domain, filled in from reference TRBV19 and TRBJ1-1, reads DGGITQSPKYLFRKEGQNVTLSCEQNLNHDAMYWYRQDPGQGLRLIYYSQIVNDFQKGDIAEGYSVSREKKESFPLTVTSAQKNPTAFYLCASMGQAWTEAFFGQGTRLTVV.

The chain is built from TRBV7-2 and TRBJ2-3, with 11 bases aligning to TRBD2. Germline V gene lookup returns CDR1 SGHTA and CDR2 FQGNSA. CDR3 length: 16 residues. V was pared by 5 bases and J by 0 bases, with 4 bases of the junction left unmatched. The CDR3 sequence is CASSRRLAGSTDTQYF. Written as DNA, the CDR3 is TGTGCCAGCAGCCGTAGACTAGCGGGGAGCACAGATACGCAGTATTTT.

The gene calls are TRBV10-3 and TRBJ1-1, with 8 bases identical to TRBD1. V was clipped by 8 bases and J by 1 base; unmatched bases: 3. CDR1 and CDR2 (germline): ENHRY, SYGVKD. There are 13 residues in the CDR3. CDR3 region: CAIWGTGNTEAFF. The CDR3 DNA reads as TGTGCCATCTGGGGGACAGGGAACACTGAAGCTTTCTTT.